Shown below are 30 T cell receptor beta chains from a single sample sequenced in a study of molecular identifiers for immune sequencing clone quantification. Each CDR3 protein gets one entry after TCRdb re-called the PCR reads with MiXCR. The table has 90,000 to 120,000 distinct CDR3 sequences, roughly a third seen once. The sample taken for sequencing was naive CD8+ T cells from blood, with Jurkat cell RNA spiked in. Subset here: FACS-sorted CD8+CD4-CCR7+CD45RA+ naive T cells. The receptors were gathered from a human donor in good health. Some libraries in this study had Jurkat cell RNA spiked in.

This clonotype was seen a few times. The chain links TRBV6-2 or TRBV6-3 to TRBJ2-1; possibly TRBD1 for D (6 bases). The V end was cut by 7 bases, the J end by 0 bases, with 10 bases between. Looked up from germline, CDR1 is MNHEY and CDR2 is SVGEGT. CDR3 length equals 14 residues. The CDR3: CASIQGSSYNEQFF. The CDR3 bases are TGTGCCAGCATCCAGGGGAGCTCCTACAATGAGCAGTTCTTC.

About this clonotype itself: Likely a read error: the CDR3 ends without its conserved phenylalanine or tryptophan. The rearrangement links TRBV6-2 or TRBV6-3 to TRBJ1-5; D is ambiguous. The V gene lost 2 bases and the J gene lost 3 bases, with 11 bases spanning the gap. Germline loops: CDR1 MNHEY, CDR2 SVGEGT. This CDR3 has 15 residues. The CDR3 nucleotides are TGTGCCAGCAGTTACAGGGAGGACGACAATCAGCCCCAGCATTTA. It specifies CASSYREDDNQPQHL.

Comments on this clonotype: The missing conserved phenylalanine or tryptophan at the end of this CDR3 makes a read error likely. This sequence joins TRBV4-1 and TRBJ2-2, with D possibly matching TRBD1 (5 bases). Germline loops: CDR1 MGHRA, CDR2 YSYEKL. The germline V and J ends were trimmed by 3 bases and 1 base, with 12 bases remaining between them. CDR3 length: 16 amino acids. The CDR3: CASSHVLTGNTGELFY. CDR3 bases: TGCGCCAGCAGCCACGTCCTTACAGGGAACACCGGGGAGCTGTTTTAT.

Worth noting for this clonotype: A much larger clone sits a single nucleotide away, making a read error possible. The CDR3 spells CACSLAQGAYEQYF. In DNA form, the CDR3 reads TGTGCCTGCAGTTTAGCACAGGGGGCCTACGAGCAGTACTTC. The chain employs TRBV12-3 or TRBV12-4 and TRBJ2-7, with 8 bases lining up with TRBD1. CDR3 size: 14 residues.

The table lists this clonotype with a few counts. V usage is TRBV5-6 and J usage is TRBJ2-7; 11 nucleotides align to TRBD2. V trimming: 1 base; J trimming: 2 bases; junction bases outside the gene matches: 8. The CDR3 totals 17 residues. The germline V gene has CDR1 SGHDT and CDR2 YYEEEE. Written as DNA, the CDR3 is TGTGCCAGCAGCTTGCCTACTAGCGGGAGTGGCCCCTACGAGCAGTACTTC. This encodes CASSLPTSGSGPYEQYF.

This clonotype was recorded a few times. The gene calls are TRBV6-5 and TRBJ1-4; D unresolved. This CDR3 spans 13 amino acids. Trimming pared 2 bases from V and 8 bases from J, leaving 9 bases between. Germline V CDR1 and CDR2: MNHEY, SVGAGI. The CDR3 DNA reads TGTGCCAGCAGTTACGTCGAGAAAGAAAAACTGTTTTTT. This gives the protein CASSYVEKEKLFF.

This clonotype was counted only a few times. This chain links TRBV20-1 with TRBJ1-5; D might be TRBD1 (5 bases). CDR1 DFQATT and CDR2 SNEGSKA come from the germline V gene (reference sequence). The CDR3 contains 13 residues. Trimming took off 2 bases at V and 4 bases at J, with 9 bases between the two ends. CDR3 bases: TGCAGTGCTAGAATGGGGCAGAATCAGCCCCAGCATTTT. Protein: CSARMGQNQPQHF.

This clonotype has a handful of counts. This chain joins TRBV10-3 and TRBJ2-7; maybe TRBD2 (5 bases). The V end was cut by 3 bases, the J end by 0 bases, with 9 bases between. Germline CDR1 reads ENHRY; CDR2 reads SYGVKD. CDR3 length: 14 residues. This CDR3 is CAISDQRFSYEQYF. The CDR3 DNA sequence: TGTGCCATCAGTGACCAGCGGTTCTCCTACGAGCAGTACTTC.

This clonotype was seen only a few times. The chain employs TRBV13 and TRBJ2-7, with D tentatively TRBD1 (6 bases). Germline V gene sequence: CDR1 PRHDT, CDR2 FYEKMQ (reference sequence). The CDR3 totals 14 residues. V was cut by 4 bases and J by 3 bases, with 13 bases left in between. The CDR3 protein is CASSYGTRDYEQYF. CDR3 sequence (DNA): TGTGCCAGCAGCTACGGGACACGAGACTACGAGCAGTACTTC.

This chain uses TRBV4-2 with TRBJ2-5; TRBD2 agrees at 13 bases. Germline V gene data show CDR1 as LGHNA and CDR2 as YNFKEQ. The CDR3 is made up of 16 amino acids. V gave up 1 base and J gave up 5 bases; unmatched junction bases: 4. Here the CDR3 reads CASSQVTSGRTETQYF. The CDR3 DNA reads as TGTGCCAGCAGCCAAGTGACTAGCGGGAGGACGGAGACCCAGTACTTC.

Turning to this clonotype: Just one base apart from a much larger clone, this may be a read error. This chain joins TRBV7-8 and TRBJ2-3; the D is unclear. The CDR3 sequence is 12 residues long. V lost 1 base, J lost 6 bases, and 5 bases lay in between. Germline V gene lookup returns CDR1 SGHVS and CDR2 FQNEAQ. The CDR3 bases are TGTGCCAGCAGCTTAGGGGTCGATACGCAGTATTTT. This gives the protein CASSLGVDTQYF.

V is TRBV6-2 or TRBV6-3 and J is TRBJ2-2; D is unclear. Germline V CDR1 and CDR2: MNHEY, SVGEGT. There are 13 residues in the CDR3. Trimming removed 6 bases at V and 7 bases at J, with 12 bases between. The CDR3 loop reads CASSPTLIGELFF. The CDR3 DNA is TGTGCCAGCAGCCCGACTCTCATCGGGGAGCTGTTTTTT.

The chain links TRBV25-1 to TRBJ2-1, with a tentative D call TRBD2 (6 bases). Germline V lookup: CDR1 MGHDK, CDR2 SYGVNS. The V end was cut by 4 bases, the J end by 5 bases, with 18 bases between. The CDR3 runs 16 residues. CDR3 residues: CASSAAIGRENNEQFF. The CDR3 DNA is TGTGCCAGCAGTGCGGCTATCGGGAGAGAAAACAATGAGCAGTTCTTC.

This clonotype was counted many times. V usage is TRBV28 and J usage is TRBJ1-5, with D maybe TRBD1 (6 bases). Germline-derived CDR1 and CDR2 are MDHEN and SYDVKM. The CDR3 totals 13 residues. Trimming removed 4 bases from V and 8 bases from J, with 12 bases in between. CDR3 nucleotides: TGTGCCAGCAGTTGGGGAGGGGGAGAGCCCCAGCATTTT. It is translated as CASSWGGGEPQHF.

The chain joins TRBV29-1 to TRBJ2-7; D not certain. The CDR3 runs to 12 residues. Germline CDR1 and CDR2: SQVTM and ANQGSEA. Trimming took off 6 bases at V and 7 bases at J, with 16 bases between the two ends. The CDR3 DNA sequence: TGCAGCGTCCCAAGCTCCCTTGGGGAGCAGTACTTC. As protein: CSVPSSLGEQYF.

This clonotype showed up just a few times. The chain joins TRBV18 to TRBJ2-1; 8 bases fit TRBD2. V gave up 3 bases and J gave up 8 bases; unmatched junction bases: 12. Germline CDR1 KGHSH, CDR2 LQKENI. This CDR3 contains 16 residues. The CDR3 is CASSPVLAVSVHEQFF. The CDR3 region has the DNA TGTGCCAGCTCACCGGTACTAGCGGTCTCAGTCCATGAGCAGTTCTTC.

Concerning this clonotype itself: This may arise from a read error, as a much more abundant clone is one base away. V and J are TRBV14 and TRBJ2-1, with 8 bases lining up with TRBD2. In germline, CDR1 is SGHDN, CDR2 FVKESK. CDR3 length: 18 residues. The CDR3 protein is CASSQFPPTSGLDNEHFF. For the CDR3, the DNA is TGTGCCAGCAGCCAATTCCCCCCCACTAGCGGACTCGACAATGAGCATTTCTTC. Full variable domain (rest looked up from reference TRBV14 and TRBJ2-1): EAGVTQFPSHSVIEKGQTVTLRCDPISGHDNLYWYRRVMGKEIKFLLHFVKESKQDESGMPNNRFLAERTGGTYSTLKVQPAELEDSGVYFCASSQFPPTSGLDNEHFFGPGTRLTVL.

The table lists this clonotype with many counts. The genes are TRBV28 and TRBJ2-3, with TRBD2 identical over 11 bases. The J segment lost 0 bases and the V segment lost 7 bases, leaving 9 bases of the junction unmatched. CDR3 length: 17 amino acids. The germline gives CDR1 MDHEN, CDR2 SYDVKM. The CDR3 DNA reads as TGTGCCAGCACCTGGTATAGCGGGAGGGCTAGCACAGATACGCAGTATTTT. Residues: CASTWYSGRASTDTQYF.

This clonotype came up a few times. The V gene is TRBV7-9, the J gene TRBJ2-7, with D tentatively TRBD1 (6 bases). Germline loops: CDR1 SEHNR, CDR2 FQNEAQ (reference sequence). Deletions cut 4 bases from V and 0 bases from J, with 10 bases between. CDR3 size: 14 residues. CDR3 residues: CASSSGTTSYEQYF. In nucleotides, the CDR3 is TGTGCCAGCAGCTCCGGGACAACCTCCTACGAGCAGTACTTC.

The V call is TRBV6-5, the J call TRBJ2-5; a weak D match, TRBD1 (6 bases). The V gene's germline CDR1 is MNHEY and CDR2 SVGAGI. CDR3 size: 15 residues. Between the trimmed V and J ends, which lost 2 bases and 4 bases, there was a span of 14 bases. The CDR3 is CASSYANQGLETQYF. In DNA, the CDR3 is TGTGCCAGCAGTTACGCAAATCAGGGGTTAGAGACCCAGTACTTC.

This clonotype was detected ten times or more. The chain links TRBV12-3 or TRBV12-4 to TRBJ2-1; the match to TRBD2 covers 7 bases. The V segment lost 3 bases and the J segment 4 bases; nucleotides outside the gene matches: 9. The CDR3 is 16 amino acids. The CDR3: CASSFDPSGRYNEQFF. CDR3 coding DNA: TGTGCCAGCAGTTTTGACCCTAGCGGAAGATACAATGAGCAGTTCTTC.

The CDR3 here is CASSTTGNTEAFF. The CDR3, as DNA: TGCGCCAGCAGTACGACAGGGAACACTGAAGCTTTCTTT. V usage is TRBV10-2 and J usage is TRBJ1-1; TRBD1 might be the D (6 bases). Trimming stripped 5 bases from V and 1 base from J, with 8 bases between. Per germline, CDR1 WSHSY and CDR2 SAAADI. The CDR3 consists of 13 residues.

Regarding this clonotype: This may stem from a read error, because a much larger clone lies one nucleotide away. The CDR3 loop is CASTEGSPLHF. The CDR3 nucleotides read TGTGCCAGCACCGAGGGTTCACCCCTCCACTTT. This rearrangement joins TRBV7-9 to TRBJ1-6; D not certain. In germline, CDR1 is SEHNR, CDR2 FQNEAQ (reference sequence). The CDR3 extends over 11 amino acids. Trimming left V 7 bases short and J 9 bases short, with 7 bases between.

This clonotype was picked up many times. This chain joins TRBV27 and TRBJ1-5, with 7 bases identical to TRBD1. The length of the CDR3 is 14 residues. CDR1 is MNHEY, CDR2 SMNVEV, per germline (reference sequence). Trimming at V came to 5 bases and at J to 3 bases, leaving 4 bases not matched to a gene. Written as DNA, the CDR3 is TGTGCCAGCAGTCTGGGACAGCCCAATCAGCCCCAGCATTTT. Amino acids: CASSLGQPNQPQHF.

The chain employs TRBV27 and TRBJ1-1, with a tentative D call TRBD1 (5 bases). CDR1 MNHEY and CDR2 SMNVEV come from the germline V gene (reference sequence). The CDR3 spans 15 residues. V dropped 0 bases and J dropped 4 bases, with 12 bases sitting between them. This chain's CDR3 is CASSLSGGAGTEAFF. CDR3 DNA sequence: TGTGCCAGCAGTTTATCGGGAGGGGCCGGCACTGAAGCTTTCTTT.

This chain connects TRBV5-8 to TRBJ2-7; perhaps D is TRBD1 or TRBD2 (5 bases each). Germline V gene data show CDR1 as SGHTS and CDR2 as YDEGEE. CDR3 length: 14 residues. Trimming took off 0 bases at V and 6 bases at J, with 13 bases between the two ends. CDR3 loop: CASSLEGPGGEQYF. The CDR3 DNA sequence: TGTGCCAGCAGCTTGGAGGGGCCAGGAGGCGAGCAGTACTTC.

Details on this clonotype: Just one base apart from a much larger clone, this may be a read error. This likely comes from a read error, as the CDR3 has no conserved phenylalanine or tryptophan at its end. J is TRBJ1-4 and V is TRBV7-6; no definite D call. From germline, CDR1 is SGHVS and CDR2 FNYEAQ. The CDR3 has 12 amino acids. Trimming left V 6 bases short and J 8 bases short, with 10 bases between. This chain's CDR3 is CASRRGKEKLFL. CDR3 DNA: TGTGCCAGCAGGCGAGGGAAGGAAAAACTGTTTCTT.

This clonotype was detected ten times or more. This chain connects TRBV5-1 to TRBJ2-7; D unclear. Per germline, CDR1 SGHRS and CDR2 YFSETQ. This CDR3 is 13 amino acids long. V was cut by 1 base and J by 4 bases, with 9 bases left in between. The CDR3 reads CASSLTKGYEQYF. The CDR3 DNA reads TGCGCCAGCAGCTTGACTAAGGGTTACGAGCAGTACTTC. Together with reference TRBV5-1 and TRBJ2-7, the CDR3 gives the full variable domain: KAGVTQTPRYLIKTRGQQVTLSCSPISGHRSVSWYQQTPGQGLQFLFEYFSETQRNKGNFPGRFSGRQFSNSRSEMNVSTLELGDSALYLCASSLTKGYEQYFGPGTRLTVT.

In its sample, this clonotype was seen many times. The chain recombines TRBV28 with TRBJ2-3; D possibly matches TRBD1 or TRBD2 (5 bases each). Between the trimmed V and J ends, which lost 6 bases and 2 bases, there was a span of 18 bases. The CDR3 runs 16 residues. The germline gives CDR1 MDHEN, CDR2 SYDVKM. The CDR3 DNA sequence: TGTGCCAGCAGATCCGGGGACCCTTCTTCCACAGATACGCAGTATTTT. Protein product: CASRSGDPSSTDTQYF.

This clonotype was counted at least ten times. The V gene is TRBV7-2, the J gene TRBJ2-3, with D hard to call. Per the germline V gene, CDR1 is SGHTA and CDR2 is FQGNSA. V lost 3 bases and J lost 4, with 11 bases in between. This CDR3 contains 14 residues. CDR3 residues: CASSLLGFPDTQYF. Here the CDR3 DNA reads TGTGCCAGCAGCTTGTTGGGGTTTCCAGATACGCAGTATTTT.